This T cell receptor beta chain was found in a study of metastatic and nonmetastatic thyroid tumors. TCRdb called clones again from the PCR reads with MiXCR. The repertoire has about 28,000 clones, under 25% of them found once; the top ten carry under 45%. This clone has just a few counts. Every patient underwent thyroid surgery untreated. Germline V lookup: CDR1 LNHDA, CDR2 SQIVND (reference sequence). The length of the CDR3 is 14 residues. The J segment lost 4 bases and the V segment lost 5 bases, leaving 6 bases of the junction unmatched. This sequence joins TRBV19 and TRBJ1-2, with TRBD1 identical over 8 bases. The sample was blood. The receptor's source is a female donor with papillary thyroid cancer or a benign thyroid nodule (not recorded which). Some clones in this sample may be carry-over from other donors' samples. Here the CDR3 DNA reads TGTGCCAGTAGTCAACTAGGACAGGGCTATGGCTACACCTTC. This sequence encodes CASSQLGQGYGYTF.